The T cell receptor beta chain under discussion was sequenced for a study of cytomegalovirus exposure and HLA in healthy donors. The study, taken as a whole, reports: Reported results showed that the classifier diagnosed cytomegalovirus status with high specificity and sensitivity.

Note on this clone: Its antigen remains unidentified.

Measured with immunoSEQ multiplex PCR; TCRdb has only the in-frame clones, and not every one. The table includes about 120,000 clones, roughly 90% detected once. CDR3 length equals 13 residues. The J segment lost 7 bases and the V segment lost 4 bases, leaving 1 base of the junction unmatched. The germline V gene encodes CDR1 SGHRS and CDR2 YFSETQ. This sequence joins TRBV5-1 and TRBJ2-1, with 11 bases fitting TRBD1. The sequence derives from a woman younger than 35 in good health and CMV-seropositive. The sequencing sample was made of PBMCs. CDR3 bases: TGCGCCAGCAGCGGACAGGGGGCTAATGAGCAGTTCTTC. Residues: CASSGQGANEQFF.